The present T cell receptor (beta chain) was sequenced within a study of blood T cell repertoires in COVID-19. This CDR3 is built from 13 residues. Trimming left V 4 bases short and J 3 bases short, with 10 bases between. The germline gives CDR1 SQVTM, CDR2 ANQGSEA. Sequencing used immunoSEQ multiplex PCR; TCRdb keeps in-frame clones, though not all of them. The table shows 130,000 to 150,000 clones, with around 83% occurring only once. Input material: PBMCs or T cells enriched from blood (not recorded which). This chain joins TRBV29-1 and TRBJ2-4; D might be TRBD2 (5 bases). The source of this sequence is a woman between 45 and 65 years old who had been exposed to COVID-19. DNA of the CDR3: TGCAGCGTTGTAGGAGGAAACAAAAACATTCAGTACTTC. The encoded protein is CSVVGGNKNIQYF.